These 13 T cell receptor beta chains originate from one sample sequenced in a study of shared T cell receptors in the human thymus. Clones were read by immunoSEQ multiplex PCR, and TCRdb kept only the in-frame ones, dropping some. The table includes 550,000 to 800,000 clones, 80% to 90% detected once. These data also featured in a second study, about human thymus T cells.

Sequences were obtained from thymocytes. These receptors came from a girl under three years old with a congenital heart defect.

This rearrangement joins TRBV30 to TRBJ2-3; perhaps TRBD2 as D (5 bases). The germline V gene has CDR1 GTSNPN and CDR2 SVGIG (reference sequence). The V and J ends lost 0 bases and 6 bases respectively, with 10 bases between them. CDR3 length: 13 residues. CDR3 in DNA: TGTGCCTGGAGTGTACCGGGGTTTGATACGCAGTATTTT. Its translation is CAWSVPGFDTQYF. Combining the CDR3 with reference TRBV30 and TRBJ2-3 gives the whole variable domain SQTIHQWPATLVQPVGSPLSLECTVEGTSNPNLYWYRQAAGRGLQLLFYSVGIGQISSEVPQNLSASRPQDRQFILSSKKLLLSDSGFYLCAWSVPGFDTQYFGPGTRLTVL.

The V call is TRBV14, the J call TRBJ2-5, with TRBD1 as a possible D gene (6 bases). The germline V gene encodes CDR1 SGHDN and CDR2 FVKESK. This CDR3 is built from 20 residues. The V end was cut by 3 bases, the J end by 5 bases, with 31 bases between. The DNA of the CDR3 is TGTGCCAGCAGCCATCGATCGGACAGACCGATCGTCCGATGCCTGGAGACCCAGTACTTC. Translating it yields CASSHRSDRPIVRCLETQYF. Drawing the rest from reference TRBV14 and TRBJ2-5, the complete variable domain is EAGVTQFPSHSVIEKGQTVTLRCDPISGHDNLYWYRRVMGKEIKFLLHFVKESKQDESGMPNNRFLAERTGGTYSTLKVQPAELEDSGVYFCASSHRSDRPIVRCLETQYFGPGTRLLVL.

The chain combines TRBV28 with TRBJ2-7; TRBD1 is a possible D gene (6 bases). V gave up 5 bases and J gave up 6 bases, with 17 bases separating them. Looked up from germline, CDR1 is MDHEN and CDR2 is SYDVKM. The CDR3 is made up of 14 amino acids. The CDR3 spells CASSTHRTGCEQYF. As DNA, the CDR3 is TGTGCCAGCAGTACACACCGAACAGGGTGCGAGCAGTACTTC.

This chain uses TRBV9 with TRBJ2-5; 10 bases fit TRBD1. The CDR3 is 17 amino acids. J gave up 2 bases and V 4 bases, and 11 bases lay outside the gene matches. Germline values: CDR1 SGDLS, CDR2 YYNGEE. The CDR3 spells CASSPYSDRGQQETQYF. For the CDR3, the DNA is TGTGCCAGCAGCCCGTATAGTGACAGGGGGCAACAAGAGACCCAGTACTTC.

This clone was seen only a few times. The chain is built from TRBV7-9 and TRBJ2-2, with unresolved D. Germline loops: CDR1 SEHNR, CDR2 FQNEAQ (reference sequence). Trimming cost V 1 base and J 5 bases, with 5 bases left between them. The CDR3 loop spans 13 amino acids. The CDR3 DNA reads TGTGCCAGCAGCTTAGAAGAGACCGGGGAGCTGTTTTTT. Encoded protein: CASSLEETGELFF.

The J gene is TRBJ2-5, the V gene TRBV28, with D possibly being TRBD2 (6 bases). The germline V and J ends were trimmed by 2 bases and 3 bases, with 19 bases remaining between them. The CDR3 extends over 17 amino acids. The germline gives CDR1 MDHEN, CDR2 SYDVKM. Written as DNA, the CDR3 is TGTGCCAGCAGTTTAGGGCTTGGCACGACTAGTAAAGAGACCCAGTACTTC. It encodes CASSLGLGTTSKETQYF.

The chain combines TRBV27 with TRBJ2-5, with unresolved D. The CDR3 consists of 14 residues. Germline values: CDR1 MNHEY, CDR2 SMNVEV (reference sequence). V was pared by 5 bases and J by 1 base, with 11 bases between. Here the CDR3 reads CASSVTFLQETQYF. The DNA for the CDR3 is TGTGCCAGCAGTGTGACATTCCTCCAAGAGACCCAGTACTTC.

V is TRBV6-1 and J is TRBJ2-5; 10 nucleotides align to TRBD2. CDR3 length: 15 residues. The junction had 4 bases not matched to a gene; V was cut back by 6 bases and J by 0 bases. Per germline, CDR1 MNHNS and CDR2 SASEGT. Here the CDR3 reads CASSPGTSDQETQYF. The CDR3 DNA is TGTGCCAGCAGCCCCGGGACTAGCGACCAAGAGACCCAGTACTTC.

This chain links TRBV6-1 with TRBJ2-4; D gene uncertain. The V gene's germline CDR1 is MNHNS and CDR2 SASEGT. Trimming took 2 bases from V and 0 from J, leaving 5 bases between them. There are 14 residues in the CDR3. The CDR3 protein is CASSEPLAKNIQYF. The CDR3 DNA is TGTGCCAGCAGTGAACCGTTAGCCAAAAACATTCAGTACTTC.

This clone appeared a single time. V is TRBV4-1 and J is TRBJ2-2; 11 bases map to TRBD2. The CDR3 contains 17 residues. The germline V gene encodes CDR1 MGHRA and CDR2 YSYEKL. V was pared by 1 base and J by 4 bases, with 5 bases of the junction left unmatched. CDR3 DNA sequence: TGCGCCAGCAGCCAAGTTTTAGCGGGGGGGGCCACCGGGGAGCTGTTTTTT. The encoded protein is CASSQVLAGGATGELFF.

The chain combines TRBV28 with TRBJ1-2; TRBD1 aligns across 9 bases. Germline V gene lookup returns CDR1 MDHEN and CDR2 SYDVKM. The CDR3 consists of 14 residues. With 5 bases clipped from V and 6 bases from J, the junction kept 7 bases outside the gene matches. As DNA, the CDR3 is TGTGCCAGCAGTCGGCACAGGGGGCTCAATGGCTACACCTTC. Translated: CASSRHRGLNGYTF.

The rearrangement joins TRBV19 to TRBJ1-2, with a weak D call TRBD1 (5 bases). Trimming removed 3 bases at V and 12 bases at J, with 26 bases between. The V gene's germline CDR1 is LNHDA and CDR2 SQIVND (reference sequence). The CDR3 length is 16 residues. For the CDR3, the DNA is TGTGCCAGTAGTATGTCTCAGACGGGCAGCCGCAAAGGGGACACCTTC. It is translated as CASSMSQTGSRKGDTF.

V and J are TRBV5-8 and TRBJ1-1; D is possibly TRBD1 (6 bases). CDR1 is SGHTS and CDR2 is YDEGEE in the germline V gene. The CDR3 length is 15 residues. V shed 5 bases and J shed 0 bases, with 14 bases lying between them. The CDR3 region has the DNA TGTGCCAGCAGACGAACAGGGAGAATGAACACTGAAGCTTTCTTT. Translating it yields CASRRTGRMNTEAFF. The entire variable domain, with the rest obtained from reference TRBV5-8 and TRBJ1-1, is as follows: EAGVTQSPTHLIKTRGQQATLRCSPISGHTSVYWYQQALGLGLQFLLWYDEGEERNRGNFPPRFSGRQFPNYSSELNVNALELEDSALYLCASRRTGRMNTEAFFGQGTRLTVV.